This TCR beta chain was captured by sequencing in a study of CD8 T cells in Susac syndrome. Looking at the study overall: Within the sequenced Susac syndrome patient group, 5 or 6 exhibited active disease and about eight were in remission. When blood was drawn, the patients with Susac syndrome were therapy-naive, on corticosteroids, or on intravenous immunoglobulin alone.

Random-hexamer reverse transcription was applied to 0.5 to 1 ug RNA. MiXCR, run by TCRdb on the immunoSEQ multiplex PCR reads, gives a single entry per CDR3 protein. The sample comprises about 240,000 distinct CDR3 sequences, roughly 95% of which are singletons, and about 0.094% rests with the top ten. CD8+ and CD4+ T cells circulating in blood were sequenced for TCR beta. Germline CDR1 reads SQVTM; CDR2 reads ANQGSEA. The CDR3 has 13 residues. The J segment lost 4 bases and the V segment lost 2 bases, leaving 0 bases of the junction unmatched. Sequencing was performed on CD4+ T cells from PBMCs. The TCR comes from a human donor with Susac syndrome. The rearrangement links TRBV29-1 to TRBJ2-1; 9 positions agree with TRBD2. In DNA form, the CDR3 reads TGCAGCGTTGAACTAGCGGGGTACAATGAGCAGTTCTTC. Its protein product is CSVELAGYNEQFF.